Reported below is one T cell receptor beta chain. What it recognizes is unknown. The sample belongs to a study of metastatic and nonmetastatic thyroid tumors. Study-level points and caveats: As reported, TCR beta diversity in blood and tumor was significantly higher in malignant thyroid tumors than in benign nodules.

The CDR3 has 14 residues. Germline-derived CDR1 and CDR2 are GTSNPN and SVGIG (reference sequence). Trimming removed 2 bases at V and 4 bases at J, with 14 bases between. TCRdb reassembled clones from the PCR reads with MiXCR. The sample holds 15,000 to 20,000 clones, roughly a fifth seen once. Thyroid surgery was preceded by no treatment in any patient. The chain combines TRBV30 with TRBJ1-2; D is undetermined. Material for sequencing was tumor tissue. The receptor comes from a female donor with papillary thyroid cancer or a benign thyroid nodule (not recorded which). Some clones in this sample may be carry-over from other donors' samples. The CDR3 DNA sequence: TGTGCCTGGAGTCGGACGGGAGAGCTCTATGGCTACACCTTC. Translation: CAWSRTGELYGYTF. Full variable domain (rest looked up from reference TRBV30 and TRBJ1-2): SQTIHQWPATLVQPVGSPLSLECTVEGTSNPNLYWYRQAAGRGLQLLFYSVGIGQISSEVPQNLSASRPQDRQFILSSKKLLLSDSGFYLCAWSRTGELYGYTFGSGTRLTVV.